This TCR beta chain was observed in a study of liver allograft versus peripheral blood T cells. Study as a whole: Graft-liver T cell receptor repertoires were compared against recipient peripheral blood repertoires. Study-wide results and caveats: Reported data describe T cell receptor repertoires within liver allografts as differing from those in peripheral blood.

This clonotype is medium-sized within its sample. Its antigen remains unidentified. A single record per CDR3 protein comes from TCRdb applying MiXCR to the reads. This table has 3,500 to 4,000 distinct CDR3 sequences, roughly 15% appearing once. The clonotype was recovered from a human patient who had a liver transplant. Certain T cells may be donor cells from the graft.

CDR3 DNA: TGTGCCAGCTCGCCGGGACAGGGGGTCTATGGCTACACCTTC. Translated, it gives CASSPGQGVYGYTF. The V and J genes are TRBV18 and TRBJ1-2, with TRBD1 matching over 11 bases. This CDR3 contains 14 residues. Germline-derived CDR1 and CDR2 are KGHSH and LQKENI. Trimming cost V 6 bases and J 4 bases; bases outside gene matches: 4.